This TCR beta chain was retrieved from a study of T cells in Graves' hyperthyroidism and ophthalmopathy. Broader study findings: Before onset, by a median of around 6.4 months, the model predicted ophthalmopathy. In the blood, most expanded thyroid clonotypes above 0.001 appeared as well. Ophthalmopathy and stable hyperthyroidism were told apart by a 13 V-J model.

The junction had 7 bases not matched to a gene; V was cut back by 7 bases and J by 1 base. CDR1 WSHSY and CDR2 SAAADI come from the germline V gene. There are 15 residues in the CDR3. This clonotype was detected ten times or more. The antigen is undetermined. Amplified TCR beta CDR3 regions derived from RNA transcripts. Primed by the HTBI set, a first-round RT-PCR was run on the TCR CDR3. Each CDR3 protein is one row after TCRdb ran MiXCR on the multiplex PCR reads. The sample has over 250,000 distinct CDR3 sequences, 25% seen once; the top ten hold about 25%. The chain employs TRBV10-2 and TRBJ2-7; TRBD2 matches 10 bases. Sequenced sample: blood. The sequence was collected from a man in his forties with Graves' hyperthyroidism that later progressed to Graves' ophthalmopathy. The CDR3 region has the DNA TGCGCCAGCAAACCCCTAGCGGGAGCGTCCTACGAGCAGTACTTC. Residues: CASKPLAGASYEQYF.